This TCR beta chain was observed in a study of blood T cell repertoires in COVID-19. The wider study: Some COVID-19 samples were acute and others convalescent; all came from the United States, Italy and Spain.

From germline, CDR1 is LNHNV and CDR2 YYDKDF (reference sequence). V was clipped by 5 bases and J by 4 bases; unmatched bases: 3. This CDR3 is 14 amino acids long. The sample holds a few counts of this clone. In the original analysis: Using reference gene primer amplification, nucleated cell counts were estimated. Method: immunoSEQ multiplex PCR; TCRdb's copy keeps in-frame clones and lacks some. D and trimming come from the DNA, and the V and J calls and clone size come from that table. This table holds 200,000 to 250,000 clones, 70% to 90% found once. The source is a woman aged 50 to 60 with active or convalescent COVID-19. Sequences were obtained from peripheral blood. V usage is TRBV15 and J usage is TRBJ1-5; 9 bases align to TRBD1. The DNA of the CDR3 is TGTGCCACCAGCCGGGACAGGGTTAATCAGCCCCAGCATTTT. As protein: CATSRDRVNQPQHF.